This TCR beta chain derives from a study of T cells in Graves' hyperthyroidism and ophthalmopathy. The investigators amplified TCR beta CDR3 regions from RNA transcripts. A set of HTBI primers served as the primers for a first-round RT-PCR of the TCR CDR3. TCRdb passed the multiplex PCR reads through MiXCR, listing each CDR3 protein once. This sample has about 640,000 distinct CDR3 sequences, with roughly 20% found just once. This CDR3 comprises 13 residues. Per the germline V gene, CDR1 is GTSNPN and CDR2 is SVGIG (reference sequence). V was pared by 5 bases and J by 4 bases, with 4 bases of the junction left unmatched. Clinical symptoms, serum thyroxine and TRAb, thyroid ultrasound and orbital computed tomography were used for the diagnoses.

Sequencing was done on a sample of blood. The sequence was obtained from a man under 40 with Graves' ophthalmopathy. The genes are TRBV30 and TRBJ2-5; 10 positions match TRBD1. The CDR3 spells CAWDRGRGETQYF. CDR3 sequence (DNA): TGTGCCTGGGACAGGGGGCGGGGAGAGACCCAGTACTTC.